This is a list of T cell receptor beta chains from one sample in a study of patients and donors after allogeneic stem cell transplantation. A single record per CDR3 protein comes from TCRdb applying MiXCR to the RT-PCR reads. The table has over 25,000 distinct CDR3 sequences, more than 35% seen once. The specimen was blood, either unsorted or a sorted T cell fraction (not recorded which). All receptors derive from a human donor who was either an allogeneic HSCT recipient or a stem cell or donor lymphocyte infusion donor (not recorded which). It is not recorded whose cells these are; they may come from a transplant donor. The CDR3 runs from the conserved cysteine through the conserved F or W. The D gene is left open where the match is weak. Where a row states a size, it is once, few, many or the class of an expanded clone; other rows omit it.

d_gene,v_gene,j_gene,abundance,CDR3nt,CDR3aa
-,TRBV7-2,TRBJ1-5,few,TGTGCCAGCAGCTTAGTCGCGAAGAAGGATCAGCCCCAGCATTTT,CASSLVAKKDQPQHF
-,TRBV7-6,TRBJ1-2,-,TGTGCCAGCAGCCTTACAGAGGGAGGCTACACCTTC,CASSLTEGGYTF
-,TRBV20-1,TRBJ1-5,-,TGCAGTGCTAGAGATCGAGGCAATCAGCCCCAGCATTTT,CSARDRGNQPQHF
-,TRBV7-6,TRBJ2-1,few,TGTGCCAGCAGCTTATTTAGCGGCTCCTACAATGAGCAGTTCTTC,CASSLFSGSYNEQFF
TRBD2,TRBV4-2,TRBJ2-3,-,TGTGCCAGCAGCCATGAAACGGGAGCGGGGAACACAGATACGCAGTATTTT,CASSHETGAGNTDTQYF
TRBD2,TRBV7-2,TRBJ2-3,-,TGTGCCAGCAGCGCTAGCGGGTTTAGCACAGATACGCAGTATTTT,CASSASGFSTDTQYF
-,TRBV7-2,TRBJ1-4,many,TGTGCCAGCAGCTTAGAGTTATGGGATCGGGGGGCGTCTAATGAAAAACTGTTTTTT,CASSLELWDRGASNEKLFF
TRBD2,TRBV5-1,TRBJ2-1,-,TGCGCCAGCAGCCCCCAGGGCAAGCGGGAGAATTTTGAGCAGTTCTTC,CASSPQGKRENFEQFF
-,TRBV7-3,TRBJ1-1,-,TGTGCCAGCAGCTTTGCAGGGCGTTGGGGTTCCATGAACACTGAAGCTTTCTTT,CASSFAGRWGSMNTEAFF
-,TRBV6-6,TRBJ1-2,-,TGTGCCAGCAGTTACTCCGGGGGGCGCCGGTATGGCTACACCTTC,CASSYSGGRRYGYTF
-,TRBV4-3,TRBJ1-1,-,TGCGCCAGCAGCCAAGAGGCCCGGGGGGACACTGAAGCTTTCTTT,CASSQEARGDTEAFF
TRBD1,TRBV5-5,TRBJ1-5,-,TGTGCCAGCAGCCTAGACAGGGCCAGCAATCAGCCCCAGCATTTT,CASSLDRASNQPQHF
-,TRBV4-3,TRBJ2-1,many,TGCGCCAGCAGCCCGCACATGGGGAGTGAGCAGTTCTTC,CASSPHMGSEQFF
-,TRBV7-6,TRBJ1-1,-,TGTGCCAGCAGCTTAGCGCTCGAAGGGGGCACTGAAGCTTTCTTT,CASSLALEGGTEAFF
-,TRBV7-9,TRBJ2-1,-,TGTGCCAGCGTCCGGACCGGATCCTACAATGAGCAGTTCTTC,CASVRTGSYNEQFF
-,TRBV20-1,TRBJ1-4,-,TGCAGTGCTCCACGCGCAACTAATGAAAAACTGTTTTTT,CSAPRATNEKLFF
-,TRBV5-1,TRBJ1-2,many,TGCGCCAGCAGCTTGGGTGTAGAAACTTATGGCTACACCTTC,CASSLGVETYGYTF
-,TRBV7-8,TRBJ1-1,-,TGTGCCAGCAGCTTAAGGTTCCGGGGACACATTTCCAAGGACCTGAACACTGAAGCTTTCTTT,CASSLRFRGHISKDLNTEAFF
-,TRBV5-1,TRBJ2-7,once,TGCGCCAGCAGCATGCTTACCTCCTACGAGCAGTACTTC,CASSMLTSYEQYF
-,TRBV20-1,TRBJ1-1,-,TGCAGTGCTAGATTCCGGGGGATGAACACTGAAGCTTTCTTT,CSARFRGMNTEAFF
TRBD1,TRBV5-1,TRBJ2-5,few,TGCGCCAGCAGCGAAGGACAGGGTCAATGGACCCAGTACTTC,CASSEGQGQWTQYF
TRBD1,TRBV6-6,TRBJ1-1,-,TGTGCCAGCACCAGGACGCGGGGGACAGGGAACACTGAAGCTTTCTTT,CASTRTRGTGNTEAFF